This T cell receptor beta chain was profiled in a study of T cell responses to AZD1222 COVID-19 vaccine. Study outcomes and limitations: Spike was spanned by vaccine-associated CD4 TCRs, which were dominant at 160-218 and 743-854. Clonal diversity may have been underestimated, and the donors were mostly white British, with more females than males. None of the repertoires were sampled until the peak T cell response had passed.

The CDR3 covers 13 residues. Germline CDR1 reads SGDLS; CDR2 reads YYNGEE. V shed 2 bases and J shed 8 bases, with 13 bases lying between them. Assay used: immunoSEQ multiplex PCR; TCRdb lists only in-frame clones, some missing. There are 130,000 to 150,000 clones in the sample; 92% occur only once, and 1.5% to 2% lies in the top ten. A word on this clone: Its cognate antigen is unknown.

The TCR originated in an adult in good health. V is TRBV9 and J is TRBJ1-2; D gene ambiguous. Sequencing was performed on peripheral blood, taken on day 0 of AZD1222 vaccination. For the CDR3, the DNA is TGTGCCAGCAGCGTGGACGGAGCGCTGGGCTACACCTTC. Protein product: CASSVDGALGYTF. Variable domain in full (rest from reference TRBV9 and TRBJ1-2): DSGVTQTPKHLITATGQRVTLRCSPRSGDLSVYWYQQSLDQGLQFLIQYYNGEERAKGNILERFSAQQFPDLHSELNLSSLELGDSALYFCASSVDGALGYTFGSGTRLTVV.